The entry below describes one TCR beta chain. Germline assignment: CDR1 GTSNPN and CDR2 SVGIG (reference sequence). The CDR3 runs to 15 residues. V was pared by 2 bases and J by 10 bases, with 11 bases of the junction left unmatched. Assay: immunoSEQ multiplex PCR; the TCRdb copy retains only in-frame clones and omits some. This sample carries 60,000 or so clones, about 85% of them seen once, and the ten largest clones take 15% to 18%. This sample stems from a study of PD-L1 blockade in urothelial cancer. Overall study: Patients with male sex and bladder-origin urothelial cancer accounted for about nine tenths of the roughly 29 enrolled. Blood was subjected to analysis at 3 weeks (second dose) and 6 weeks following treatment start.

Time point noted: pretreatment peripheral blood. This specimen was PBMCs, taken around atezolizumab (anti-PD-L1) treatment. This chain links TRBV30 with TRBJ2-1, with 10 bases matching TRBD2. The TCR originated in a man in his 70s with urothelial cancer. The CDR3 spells CAWSLILAGVREQFF. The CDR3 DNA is TGTGCCTGGAGTTTAATCCTAGCGGGAGTAAGAGAGCAGTTCTTC.